The 32 T cell receptor beta chains reported below all come from one sample, sequenced in a study of blood T cell repertoires in COVID-19. The repertoire was sequenced with immunoSEQ multiplex PCR; TCRdb's copy has only in-frame clones and lacks some. The sample records about 130,000 clones, roughly 77% being singletons. The sample consisted of peripheral blood. The receptors were gathered from a woman in her seventies with COVID-19, enrolled during active disease.

V is TRBV15 and J is TRBJ2-1; 8 bases are shared with TRBD2. The CDR3 is 15 amino acids. The germline V gene has CDR1 LNHNV and CDR2 YYDKDF (reference sequence). V lost 5 bases to trimming and J lost 8 bases; unmatched junction nucleotides: 11. The CDR3, as DNA: TGTGCCACCAGCGTTCTCGCGGGGGGCGGGGATGAGCAGTTCTTC. This codes for CATSVLAGGGDEQFF.

This clone was observed once. The chain uses TRBV27 and TRBJ1-2; the D gene is possibly TRBD1 (6 bases). This CDR3 has 14 amino acids. Germline CDR1 and CDR2: MNHEY and SMNVEV (reference sequence). Trimming took 2 bases from V and 4 from J, leaving 11 bases between them. The CDR3: CASSLKGVGYGYTF. CDR3 nucleotide sequence: TGTGCCAGCAGTTTAAAGGGGGTAGGCTATGGCTACACCTTC.

The CDR3 nucleotides read TGTGCCAGCAGCTCCGGGACAGGAGAAACAGATACGCAGTATTTT. Encoded protein: CASSSGTGETDTQYF. V gene TRBV11-1 combines with J gene TRBJ2-3; 8 nucleotides align to TRBD1. The germline CDR1 and CDR2 sequences are SGHAT and FQDESV (reference sequence). Trimming cost V 4 bases and J 3 bases; bases outside gene matches: 6. This CDR3 is built from 15 residues.

V usage is TRBV27 and J usage is TRBJ1-1, with TRBD1 identical over 8 bases. The ends lost 8 bases at V and 6 bases at J; junction bases unmatched: 17. This CDR3 comprises 16 residues. Looked up from germline, CDR1 is MNHEY and CDR2 is SMNVEV (reference sequence). The CDR3 region is CASQMGATTGVSEAFF. CDR3 DNA: TGTGCCAGCCAGATGGGGGCAACGACAGGGGTCTCTGAAGCTTTCTTT.

The chain joins TRBV5-1 to TRBJ1-6, with D possibly TRBD1 on 5 matching bases. Trimming removed 0 bases at V and 10 bases at J, with 11 bases between. Germline V gene data show CDR1 as SGHRS and CDR2 as YFSETQ. The length of the CDR3 is 14 residues. The CDR3 DNA sequence: TGCGCCAGCAGCTTGGACAGGACCAACTCACCCCTCCACTTT. This translates into CASSLDRTNSPLHF.

V and J are TRBV4-2 and TRBJ1-5; the match to TRBD1 covers 11 bases. Trimming removed 0 bases from V and 7 bases from J; junction bases left unmatched: 2. The CDR3 runs 15 residues. CDR1 is LGHNA and CDR2 is YNFKEQ in the germline V gene. CDR3 nucleotides: TGTGCCAGCAGCCAAGATGGGACAGGGGGACAGCCCCAGCATTTT. It translates to CASSQDGTGGQPQHF.

V and J are TRBV5-5 and TRBJ1-2; 8 nucleotides align to TRBD1. The germline CDR1 and CDR2 sequences are SGHKS and YYEKEE (reference sequence). The length of the CDR3 is 15 residues. V trimming: 6 bases; J trimming: 6 bases; junction bases outside the gene matches: 13. CDR3 loop: CASKAQDRVGHGYTF. CDR3 coding DNA: TGTGCCAGCAAAGCTCAGGACAGGGTGGGACATGGCTACACCTTC.

For the CDR3, the DNA is TGTGCCAGCAGGAGACAGGGGTCTTACACTGAAGCTTTCTTT. Protein product: CASRRQGSYTEAFF. This rearrangement joins TRBV28 to TRBJ1-1; TRBD1 agrees at 8 bases. Germline-derived CDR1 and CDR2 are MDHEN and SYDVKM. The length of the CDR3 is 14 residues. With 6 bases clipped from V and 3 bases from J, the junction kept 6 bases outside the gene matches.

The genes are TRBV18 and TRBJ1-5, with D unclear. The CDR3 length is 13 residues. Trimming pared 3 bases from V and 3 bases from J, leaving 6 bases between. Per the germline V gene, CDR1 is KGHSH and CDR2 is LQKENI. This CDR3 reads CASSPGVNQPQHF. The CDR3 nucleotides are TGTGCCAGCTCACCCGGGGTCAATCAGCCCCAGCATTTT.

The rearrangement uses TRBV19 and TRBJ1-5, with D hard to call. Trimming shortened V by 5 bases and J by 3 bases, and 17 bases separated the two germline ends. CDR3 length: 16 residues. The germline CDR1 and CDR2 sequences are LNHDA and SQIVND (reference sequence). This chain's CDR3 is CASSFQVTPINQPQHF. The DNA for the CDR3 is TGTGCCAGTAGTTTTCAGGTCACCCCTATCAATCAGCCCCAGCATTTT.

The rearrangement joins TRBV9 to TRBJ2-5; TRBD2 aligns across 9 bases. Trimming took 0 bases from V and 4 from J; bases not matched to a gene: 4. This CDR3 is 15 amino acids long. CDR1 and CDR2 from the germline V gene are SGDLS and YYNGEE. CDR3: CASSVGPSGAETQYF. CDR3 bases: TGTGCCAGCAGCGTAGGTCCTAGCGGGGCAGAGACCCAGTACTTC.

The genes are TRBV15 and TRBJ1-5, with D perhaps matching TRBD1 (5 bases). The V gene's germline CDR1 is LNHNV and CDR2 YYDKDF (reference sequence). Trimming removed 0 bases from V and 3 bases from J, with 9 bases in between. This CDR3 is 15 amino acids long. This CDR3 reads CATSRDKGYNQPQHF. In nucleotides, the CDR3 is TGTGCCACCAGCAGAGACAAGGGGTACAATCAGCCCCAGCATTTT.

The chain carries TRBV13 and TRBJ2-4; a possible D gene is TRBD2 (7 bases). V gave up 5 bases and J gave up 3 bases, with 17 bases separating them. Germline CDR1 is PRHDT and CDR2 is FYEKMQ (reference sequence). This CDR3 is built from 16 residues. The CDR3 DNA follows: TGTGCCAGCAGCCCTAAAGGGGGGGGCCTCAAAAACATTCAGTACTTC. It translates to CASSPKGGGLKNIQYF.

The chain has TRBV28 and TRBJ2-7, with 9 bases lining up with TRBD2. CDR1 is MDHEN, CDR2 SYDVKM, per germline. V shed 8 bases and J 3 bases; nucleotides not matched to a gene: 11. The CDR3 has 15 residues. The CDR3 sequence: CASGGGGTESYEQYF. The CDR3 DNA reads as TGTGCCAGCGGCGGGGGGGGTACCGAAAGCTACGAGCAGTACTTC.

The chain carries TRBV21-1 and TRBJ1-3; no check of the table's D call, TRBD1, against the DNA was made. TRBV21-1 is given as a pseudogene. The CDR3 totals 16 residues. DNA for the CDR3: TGTGCCAGCAACCAAGACAGGACCGCTTCTGGAAACACCATATATTTT. Its protein product is CASNQDRTASGNTIYF.

This clone was recorded once. This chain links TRBV4-2 with TRBJ2-5, with TRBD2 identical over 14 bases. V shed 4 bases, J shed 2 bases, and the junction held 6 bases outside the gene matches. The CDR3 is made up of 17 amino acids. Per germline, CDR1 LGHNA and CDR2 YNFKEQ. The CDR3, as DNA: TGTGCCAGCAGCCCCCTGGGGACTAGCGGGGGACAAGAGACCCAGTACTTC. This translates into CASSPLGTSGGQETQYF.

The chain carries TRBV7-9 and TRBJ1-4, with 8 bases matching TRBD1. With 1 base clipped from V and 6 bases from J, the junction kept 1 base outside the gene matches. The CDR3 is made up of 14 amino acids. Per germline, CDR1 SEHNR and CDR2 FQNEAQ (reference sequence). DNA for the CDR3: TGTGCCAGCAGCTTAGGACAGGGGTATGAAAAACTGTTTTTT. Its translation is CASSLGQGYEKLFF.

This clone was picked up one time. The gene calls are TRBV29-1 and TRBJ2-1; 12 bases map to TRBD2. The J segment lost 6 bases and the V segment lost 4 bases, leaving 10 bases of the junction unmatched. Germline assignment: CDR1 SQVTM and CDR2 ANQGSEA. This CDR3 spans 16 amino acids. This CDR3 reads CSVVGASGGAGNEQFF. Here the CDR3 DNA reads TGCAGCGTTGTTGGGGCTAGCGGGGGGGCTGGCAATGAGCAGTTCTTC.

The rearrangement uses TRBV9 and TRBJ1-3; D is undetermined. Looked up from germline, CDR1 is SGDLS and CDR2 is YYNGEE. The CDR3 runs 15 residues. Trimming removed 0 bases from V and 6 bases from J, with 13 bases in between. The CDR3 sequence: CASSVGPRGSNTIYF. CDR3 nucleotide sequence: TGTGCCAGCAGCGTAGGCCCCCGGGGATCAAACACCATATATTTT.

V gene TRBV3-1 (or the pseudogene TRBV3-2) combines with J gene TRBJ2-2; TRBD2 matches at 8 bases. The germline V gene encodes CDR1 LGHDT and CDR2 YNNKEL (reference sequence). CDR3 length: 16 residues. After removal of 1 base from V and 2 bases from J, the junction contained 3 bases not matched to a gene. The CDR3 loop reads CASSQVGGANTGELFF. Written as DNA, the CDR3 is TGTGCCAGCAGCCAAGTCGGGGGGGCCAACACCGGGGAGCTGTTTTTT.

There are a few counts of this clone. The gene calls are TRBV29-1 and TRBJ1-1; D is perhaps TRBD1 (6 bases). In germline, CDR1 is SQVTM, CDR2 ANQGSEA. The CDR3 has 14 amino acids. V dropped 7 bases and J dropped 0 bases, with 15 bases sitting between them. The CDR3 nucleotides are TGCAGCGCCAGGGGTATTCGGATGAACACTGAAGCTTTCTTT. It translates to CSARGIRMNTEAFF.

This rearrangement joins TRBV7-2 to TRBJ2-5, with TRBD2 as a possible D gene (7 bases). The CDR3 sequence is 16 residues long. Germline V gene sequence: CDR1 SGHTA, CDR2 FQGNSA. V lost 5 bases, J lost 4 bases, and 20 bases lay in between. CDR3 region: CASSPMGGGARETQYF. In DNA, the CDR3 is TGTGCCAGCAGCCCCATGGGTGGGGGGGCCCGAGAGACCCAGTACTTC. The full variable domain, rest sourced from reference TRBV7-2 and TRBJ2-5, is GAGVSQSPSNKVTEKGKDVELRCDPISGHTALYWYRQSLGQGLEFLIYFQGNSAPDKSGLPSDRFSAERTGGSVSTLTIQRTQQEDSAVYLCASSPMGGGARETQYFGPGTRLLVL.

CDR3 DNA sequence: TGCAGTGCTAGTCCCGGTGGAGGAAATGAAAAACTGTTTTTT. It is translated as CSASPGGGNEKLFF. The chain couples TRBV20-1 to TRBJ1-4; D is ambiguous. In germline, CDR1 is DFQATT, CDR2 SNEGSKA (reference sequence). Trimming left V 3 bases short and J 5 bases short, with 13 bases between. The CDR3 runs to 14 residues.

By its share, this clone is medium-sized. The chain employs TRBV4-1 and TRBJ2-1, with D possibly TRBD2 on 6 matching bases. The CDR3 length is 17 residues. With 1 base removed from V and 5 bases from J, the gap between germline ends came to 18 bases. Germline V gene lookup returns CDR1 MGHRA and CDR2 YSYEKL. CDR3 protein: CASSQGVLGGRDNEQFF. The CDR3 coding sequence is TGCGCCAGCAGCCAAGGGGTCTTGGGGGGAAGGGACAATGAGCAGTTCTTC.

Regarding this clone: The same CDR3 also results from other DNA sequences found in this sample. V gene TRBV5-1 combines with J gene TRBJ2-7; TRBD2 is a possible D gene (5 bases). The CDR3 runs to 14 residues. V dropped 0 bases and J dropped 0 bases, with 7 bases sitting between them. Germline CDR1 and CDR2: SGHRS and YFSETQ. The CDR3 DNA sequence: TGCGCCAGCAGCTTGGCGGGGAGCTCCTACGAGCAGTACTTC. Protein sequence: CASSLAGSSYEQYF.

This clone was detected a few times. CDR3 bases: TGTGCCAGCAGCCGCGACAGGGGCGATGGCTACACCTTC. Translated, it gives CASSRDRGDGYTF. The chain employs TRBV6-5 and TRBJ1-2; 8 positions match TRBD1. Looked up from germline, CDR1 is MNHEY and CDR2 is SVGAGI. The length of the CDR3 is 13 residues. The V gene end was trimmed by 6 bases and the J gene end by 6 bases; junction bases not matched to a gene: 6.

This clone was observed once. This chain uses TRBV27 with TRBJ1-1; D possibly corresponds to TRBD1 (5 bases). CDR3 size: 14 residues. The V gene's germline CDR1 is MNHEY and CDR2 SMNVEV (reference sequence). The V end lost 0 bases, the J end lost 4 bases, and 9 bases lay between the germline ends. For the CDR3, the DNA is TGTGCCAGCAGTTTATCCCTAGGGGCCACTGAAGCTTTCTTT. Translating it yields CASSLSLGATEAFF.

The rearrangement uses TRBV6-5 and TRBJ1-1, with TRBD1 matching over 8 bases. CDR1 and CDR2 (germline): MNHEY, SVGAGI. The CDR3 contains 14 residues. J lost 6 bases, V lost 8 bases, and 11 bases had no gene match. The CDR3 here is CASVYPGGRAEAFF. The DNA of the CDR3 is TGTGCCAGCGTCTACCCAGGGGGCCGGGCTGAAGCTTTCTTT.

V usage is TRBV5-8 and J usage is TRBJ1-1; tentative D call: TRBD1 (5 bases). V was shortened by 1 base and J by 3 bases, with 10 bases between the two germline ends. The CDR3 is 14 amino acids. Germline CDR1 is SGHTS and CDR2 is YDEGEE. CDR3 region: CASSLYSRDTEAFF. CDR3 nucleotide sequence: TGTGCCAGCAGCTTGTATTCCAGGGACACTGAAGCTTTCTTT.

There are a few counts of this clone. J is TRBJ2-7 and V is TRBV4-3; weak D call: TRBD1 (6 bases). V dropped 1 base and J dropped 1 base, with 8 bases sitting between them. Germline V CDR1 and CDR2: LGHNA, YSLEER. This CDR3 has 14 amino acids. The CDR3 coding sequence is TGCGCCAGCAGCCAAGCCAGGGGTTCCTACGAGCAGTACTTC. Translating gives CASSQARGSYEQYF.

The CDR3 loop reads CASTTTGTYSNQPQHF. The CDR3 DNA reads TGTGCCAGCACTACTACAGGGACCTATAGCAATCAGCCCCAGCATTTT. This chain joins TRBV19 and TRBJ1-5; possible D gene TRBD1, 6 bases. Germline V CDR1 and CDR2: LNHDA, SQIVND (reference sequence). The CDR3 is 16 residues long. Trimming took 9 bases from V and 0 from J, leaving 18 bases between them.

In this sample, this clone turned up once. The CDR3 sequence: CASSPLRGSSGNTIYF. In DNA, the CDR3 is TGTGCCAGCAGCCCGCTCAGAGGGAGCTCTGGAAACACCATATATTTT. The chain employs TRBV5-6 and TRBJ1-3; D gene uncertain. The germline V and J ends were trimmed by 4 bases and 0 bases, with 14 bases remaining between them. Germline V gene lookup returns CDR1 SGHDT and CDR2 YYEEEE. CDR3 length equals 16 residues.